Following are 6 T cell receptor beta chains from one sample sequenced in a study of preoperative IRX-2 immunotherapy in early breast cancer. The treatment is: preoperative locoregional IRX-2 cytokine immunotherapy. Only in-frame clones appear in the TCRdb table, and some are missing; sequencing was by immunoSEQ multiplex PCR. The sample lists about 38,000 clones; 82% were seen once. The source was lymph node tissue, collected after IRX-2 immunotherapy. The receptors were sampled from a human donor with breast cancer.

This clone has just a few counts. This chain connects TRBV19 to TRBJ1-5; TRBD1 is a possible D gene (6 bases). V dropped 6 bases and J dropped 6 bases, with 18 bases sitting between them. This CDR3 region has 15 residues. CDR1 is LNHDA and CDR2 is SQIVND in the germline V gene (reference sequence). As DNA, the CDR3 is TGTGCCAGTAGGCTGTTCGGGGGCACGGGTCAGCCCCAGCATTTT. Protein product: CASRLFGGTGQPQHF.

The CDR3 coding sequence is TGTGCCTGGAGTGTATATTCTCGGGGGACCCTCCACTTT. Translation: CAWSVYSRGTLHF. The V call is TRBV30, the J call TRBJ1-6; TRBD1 is a possible D gene (5 bases). The V end was cut by 0 bases, the J end by 14 bases, with 14 bases between. The CDR3 is 13 amino acids. CDR1 is GTSNPN and CDR2 is SVGIG in the germline V gene (reference sequence).

The CDR3: CASRERGSSNTEAFF. The CDR3 bases are TGTGCCAGCAGGGAACGGGGCTCCTCGAACACTGAAGCTTTCTTT. The rearrangement links TRBV6-8 to TRBJ1-1; perhaps TRBD1 as D (5 bases). V was cut by 6 bases and J by 1 base, with 15 bases left in between. The CDR3 is made up of 15 amino acids. Per germline, CDR1 MNHGY and CDR2 SAAAGT.

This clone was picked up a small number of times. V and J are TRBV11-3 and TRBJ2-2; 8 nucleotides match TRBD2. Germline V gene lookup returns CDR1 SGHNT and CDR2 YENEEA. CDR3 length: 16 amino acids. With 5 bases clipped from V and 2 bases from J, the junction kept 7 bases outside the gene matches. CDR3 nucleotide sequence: TGTGCCAGCAGCCGGACGGGAGGGGCAAACACCGGGGAGCTGTTTTTT. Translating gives CASSRTGGANTGELFF.

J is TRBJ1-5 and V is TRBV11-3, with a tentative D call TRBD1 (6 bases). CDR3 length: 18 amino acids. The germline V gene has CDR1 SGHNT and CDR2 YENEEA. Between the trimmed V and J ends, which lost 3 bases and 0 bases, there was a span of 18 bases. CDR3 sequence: CASSFGWAGAGSNQPQHF. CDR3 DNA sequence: TGTGCCAGCAGCTTTGGGTGGGCAGGGGCAGGTAGCAATCAGCCCCAGCATTTT. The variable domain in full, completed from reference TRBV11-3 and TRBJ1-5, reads EAGVVQSPRYKIIEKKQPVAFWCNPISGHNTLYWYLQNLGQGPELLIRYENEEAVDDSQLPKDRFSAERLKGVDSTLKIQPAELGDSAVYLCASSFGWAGAGSNQPQHFGDGTRLSIL.

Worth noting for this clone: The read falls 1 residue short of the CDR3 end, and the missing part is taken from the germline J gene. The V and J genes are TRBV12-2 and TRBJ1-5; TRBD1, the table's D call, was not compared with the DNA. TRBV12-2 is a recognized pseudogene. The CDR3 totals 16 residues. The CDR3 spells CASRLRQGAFNQPQHF. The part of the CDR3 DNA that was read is TGTGCAAGTCGCTTACGGCAGGGGGCCTTCAATCAGCCCCAGCAT.